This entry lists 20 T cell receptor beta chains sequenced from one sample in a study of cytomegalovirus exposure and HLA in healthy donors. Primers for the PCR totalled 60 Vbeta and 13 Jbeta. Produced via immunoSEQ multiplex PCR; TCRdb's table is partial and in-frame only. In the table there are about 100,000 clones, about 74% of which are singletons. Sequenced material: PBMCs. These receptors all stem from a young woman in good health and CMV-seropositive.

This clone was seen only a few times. Written as DNA, the CDR3 is TGTGCCAGCAGCACGGGACTAGGATCCTACGAGCAGTACTTC. It encodes CASSTGLGSYEQYF. The chain employs TRBV7-6 and TRBJ2-7, with 8 bases that match TRBD2. The germline CDR1 and CDR2 sequences are SGHVS and FNYEAQ. J was trimmed by 1 base and V by 5 bases; bases with no gene match: 4. The CDR3 runs to 14 residues.

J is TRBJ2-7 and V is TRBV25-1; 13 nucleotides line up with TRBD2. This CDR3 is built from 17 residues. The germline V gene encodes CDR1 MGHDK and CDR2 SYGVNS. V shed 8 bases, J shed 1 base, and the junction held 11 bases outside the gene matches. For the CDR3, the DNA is TGTGCCAGCGAACGGGGGGGGACTAGCGGGACTTCCTACGAGCAGTACTTC. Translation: CASERGGTSGTSYEQYF.

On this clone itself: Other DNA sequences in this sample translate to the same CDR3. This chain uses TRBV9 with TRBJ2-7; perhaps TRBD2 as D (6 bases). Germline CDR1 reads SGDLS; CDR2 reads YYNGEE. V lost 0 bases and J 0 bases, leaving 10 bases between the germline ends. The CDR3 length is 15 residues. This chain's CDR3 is CASSVEAGSSYEQYF. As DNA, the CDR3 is TGTGCCAGCAGCGTAGAGGCGGGGTCCTCCTACGAGCAGTACTTC.

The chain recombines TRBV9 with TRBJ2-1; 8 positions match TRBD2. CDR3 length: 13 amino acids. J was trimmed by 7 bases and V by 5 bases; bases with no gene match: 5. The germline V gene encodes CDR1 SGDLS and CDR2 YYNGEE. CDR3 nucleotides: TGTGCCAGCAGGGGACTAGAGGAAAATGAGCAGTTCTTC. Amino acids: CASRGLEENEQFF.

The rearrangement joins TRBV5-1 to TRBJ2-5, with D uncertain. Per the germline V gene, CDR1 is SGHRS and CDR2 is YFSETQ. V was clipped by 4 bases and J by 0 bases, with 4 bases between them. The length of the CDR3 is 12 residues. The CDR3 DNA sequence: TGCGCCAGCAGCGCAGACCAAGAGACCCAGTACTTC. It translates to CASSADQETQYF.

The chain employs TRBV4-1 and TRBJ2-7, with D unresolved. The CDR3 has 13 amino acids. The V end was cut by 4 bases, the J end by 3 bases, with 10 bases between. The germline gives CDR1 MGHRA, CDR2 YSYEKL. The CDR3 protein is CASSLGTDYEQYF. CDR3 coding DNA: TGCGCCAGCAGCCTTGGCACAGACTACGAGCAGTACTTC.

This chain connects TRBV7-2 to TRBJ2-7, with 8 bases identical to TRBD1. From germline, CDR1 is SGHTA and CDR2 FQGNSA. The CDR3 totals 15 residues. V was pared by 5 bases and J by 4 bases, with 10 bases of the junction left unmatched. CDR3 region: CASSLGAGGLYEQYF. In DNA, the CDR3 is TGTGCCAGCAGCCTAGGGGCAGGGGGCTTGTACGAGCAGTACTTC.

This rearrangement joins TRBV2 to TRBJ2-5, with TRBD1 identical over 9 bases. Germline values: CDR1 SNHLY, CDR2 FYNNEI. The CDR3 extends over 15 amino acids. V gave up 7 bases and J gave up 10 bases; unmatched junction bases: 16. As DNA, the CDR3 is TGTGCCAGCACTCCGGAGGACAGGGGAGGGAGAGACCAGTACTTC. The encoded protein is CASTPEDRGGRDQYF. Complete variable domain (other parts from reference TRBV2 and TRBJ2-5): EPEVTQTPSHQVTQMGQEVILRCVPISNHLYFYWYRQILGQKVEFLVSFYNNEISEKSEIFDDQFSVERPDGSNFTLKIRSTKLEDSAMYFCASTPEDRGGRDQYFGPGTRLLVL.

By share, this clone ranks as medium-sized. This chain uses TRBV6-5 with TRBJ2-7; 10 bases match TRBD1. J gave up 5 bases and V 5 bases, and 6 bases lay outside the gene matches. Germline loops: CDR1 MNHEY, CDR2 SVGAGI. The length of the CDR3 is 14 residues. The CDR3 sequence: CASSKDRGNHEQYF. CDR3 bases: TGTGCCAGCAGTAAGGACAGGGGGAACCACGAGCAGTACTTC.

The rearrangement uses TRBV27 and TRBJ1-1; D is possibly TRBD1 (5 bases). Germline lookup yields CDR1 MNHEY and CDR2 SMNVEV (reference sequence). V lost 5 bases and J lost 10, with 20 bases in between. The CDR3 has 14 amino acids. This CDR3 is CASSPVEGAKGAFF. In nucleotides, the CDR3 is TGTGCCAGCAGTCCGGTCGAAGGGGCTAAGGGAGCTTTCTTT.

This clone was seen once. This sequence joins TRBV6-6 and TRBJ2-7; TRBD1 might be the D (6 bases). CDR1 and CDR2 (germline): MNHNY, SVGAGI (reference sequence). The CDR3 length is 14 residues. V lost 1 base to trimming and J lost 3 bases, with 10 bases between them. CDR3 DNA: TGTGCCAGCAGTTACTTGGACAGAAACTACGAGCAGTACTTC. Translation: CASSYLDRNYEQYF.

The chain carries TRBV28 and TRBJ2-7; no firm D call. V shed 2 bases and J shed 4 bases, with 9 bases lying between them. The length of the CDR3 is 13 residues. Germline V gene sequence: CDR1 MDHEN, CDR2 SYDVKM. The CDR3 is CASSLPGSYEQYF. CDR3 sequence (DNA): TGTGCCAGCAGTTTACCAGGATCTTACGAGCAGTACTTC.

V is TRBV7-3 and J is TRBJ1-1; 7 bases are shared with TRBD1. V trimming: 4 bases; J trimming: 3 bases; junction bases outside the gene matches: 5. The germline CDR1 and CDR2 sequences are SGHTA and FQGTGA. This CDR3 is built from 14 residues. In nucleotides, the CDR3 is TGTGCCAGCAGCTCTTATACAGGGGACACTGAAGCTTTCTTT. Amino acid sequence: CASSSYTGDTEAFF.

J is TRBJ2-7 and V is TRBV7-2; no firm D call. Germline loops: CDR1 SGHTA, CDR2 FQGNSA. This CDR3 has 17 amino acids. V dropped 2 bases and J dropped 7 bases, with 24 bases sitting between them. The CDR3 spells CASSLFSLGSRLLEQYF. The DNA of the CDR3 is TGTGCCAGCAGCTTATTTTCTTTGGGCAGTCGTTTGTTGGAGCAGTACTTC.

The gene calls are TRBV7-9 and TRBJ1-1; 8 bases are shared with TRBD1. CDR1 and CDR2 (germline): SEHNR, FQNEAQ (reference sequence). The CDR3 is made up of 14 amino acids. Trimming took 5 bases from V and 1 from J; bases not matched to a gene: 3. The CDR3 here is CASSSGQGNTEAFF. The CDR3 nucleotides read TGTGCCAGCAGCAGCGGACAGGGGAACACTGAAGCTTTCTTT. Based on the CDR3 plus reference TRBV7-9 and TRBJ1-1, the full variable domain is DTGVSQNPRHKITKRGQNVTFRCDPISEHNRLYWYRQTLGQGPEFLTYFQNEAQLEKSRLLSDRFSAERPKGSFSTLEIQRTEQGDSAMYLCASSSGQGNTEAFFGQGTRLTVV.

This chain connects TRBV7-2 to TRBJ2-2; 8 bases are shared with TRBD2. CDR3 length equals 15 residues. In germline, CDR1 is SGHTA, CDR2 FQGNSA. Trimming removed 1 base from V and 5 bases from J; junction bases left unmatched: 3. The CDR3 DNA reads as TGTGCCAGCAGCTTAGAGGGCGGGAGGACCGGGGAGCTGTTTTTT. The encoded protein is CASSLEGGRTGELFF. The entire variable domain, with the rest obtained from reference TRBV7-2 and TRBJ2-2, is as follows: GAGVSQSPSNKVTEKGKDVELRCDPISGHTALYWYRQSLGQGLEFLIYFQGNSAPDKSGLPSDRFSAERTGGSVSTLTIQRTQQEDSAVYLCASSLEGGRTGELFFGEGSRLTVL.

CDR3 DNA: TGTGCCAGTAGTATTTACCCCACCGGGATAGCGGGAGGACGCACAGATACGCAGTATTTT. Protein: CASSIYPTGIAGGRTDTQYF. J is TRBJ2-3 and V is TRBV19, with 10 bases identical to TRBD2. Per the germline V gene, CDR1 is LNHDA and CDR2 is SQIVND (reference sequence). The CDR3 covers 20 residues. V lost 3 bases to trimming and J lost 1 base; unmatched junction nucleotides: 16.

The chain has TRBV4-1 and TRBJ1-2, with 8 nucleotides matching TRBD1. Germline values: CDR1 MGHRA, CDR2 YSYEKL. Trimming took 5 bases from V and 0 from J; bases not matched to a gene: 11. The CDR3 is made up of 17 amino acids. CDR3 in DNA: TGCGCCAGCAGCAGAACAGGGGGAGGCGACACTAACTATGGCTACACCTTC. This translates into CASSRTGGGDTNYGYTF.

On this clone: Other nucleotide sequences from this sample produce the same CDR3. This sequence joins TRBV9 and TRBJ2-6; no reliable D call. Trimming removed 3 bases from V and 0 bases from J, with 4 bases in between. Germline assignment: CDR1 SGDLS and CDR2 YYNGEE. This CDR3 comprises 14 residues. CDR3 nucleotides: TGTGCCAGCAGCGCCTACTCTGGGGCCAACGTCCTGACTTTC. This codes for CASSAYSGANVLTF.

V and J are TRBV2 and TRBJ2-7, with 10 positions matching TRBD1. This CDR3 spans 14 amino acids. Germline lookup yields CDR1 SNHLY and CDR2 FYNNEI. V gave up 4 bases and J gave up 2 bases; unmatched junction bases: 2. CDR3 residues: CASSGDRGPYEQYF. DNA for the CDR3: TGTGCCAGCAGTGGGGACAGGGGCCCCTACGAGCAGTACTTC.